This T cell receptor (beta chain) was captured by sequencing in a study of post-analysis software for immune sequencing data (dated by TCRdb to the mid-2010s). Notes on the research overall: Relapsing-remitting, secondary progressive and progressive-relapsing multiple sclerosis were recorded as disease courses, and subtype annotation was lacking for some patients. The multiple sclerosis patient repertoires were compared with ten to eleven previously published healthy control repertoires from donors aged 6 to 25 years. A subset of samples was prepared in parallel using single-end sample barcoding, then pooled and co-amplified after Illumina adapter ligation.

To demonstrate the VDJtools post-analysis software, the study profiled TCR beta repertoires from the peripheral blood of about 13 young patients with multiple sclerosis. The multiple sclerosis patients were children and adolescents between roughly 6 and 16 years of age. In its sample, this clonotype was seen once. Its recognized antigen is unknown. No base quality information exists; no much larger clone differs at one position. The protocol used for the library was PCR. Sequencing relied on an Illumina HiSeq 2500. To reduce PCR and sequencing biases, unique molecular identifiers were built into the TCR beta cDNA libraries. Every 1 to 10 million input T cells yielded about 500,000 cDNA molecules, meaning each molecule approximated one T cell. The same protocol used for the earlier healthy control dataset was applied to prepare and sequence the patient libraries. Samples belonging to the same batch were prepared together, multiplexed and sequenced on a shared HiSeq lane. In the authors' own workflow: Raw barcoded reads were processed with MIGEC, discarding single-read molecular identifier groups before consensus assembly and CDR3 extraction. VDJtools was used for post-analysis of the clonotype tables, with diversity normalized by down-sampling every dataset to the smallest sample size. To correct batch-related cross-sample contamination, repertoire overlap clustering matched CDR3 amino acid sequences but not nucleotide sequences. TCRdb reprocessed the public reads (quality trimming at Q25 with fastp, clone calling with MiXCR) and kept in-frame beta chains. Here each entry gathers all rows of one CDR3 protein and keeps the most common genes and DNA. These V and J calls are TCRdb output, not the study's own analysis. The sample includes around 440,000 distinct CDR3 sequences, with 40% to 55% observed a single time. The top ten clonotypes cover around an eighth of the sample.

CDR1 and CDR2 (DFQATT, SNEGSKA) derive from the germline V gene (reference sequence). V and J are truncated by 1 base and 4 bases respectively, leaving an intervening sequence of 20 bases. Inclusive of the bounding cysteine and phenylalanine, the CDR3 is 17 residues long. CDR3 DNA only is kept here, 51 bases in frame from base 1. What the research found in general, with its limitations: Direct clustering with F measure revealed strong co-clustering of samples prepared in the same batch, which led to a batch-effect correction. Significantly higher frequencies in patients than in controls were found for roughly 5 TRBV segments, including TRBV5-6, TRBV5-1 and TRBV20-1. The multiple sclerosis patient group was slightly younger than the control group. Significantly lower normalized Chao1 diversity was found in multiple sclerosis patients than in controls, suggesting substantial peripheral T-cell clonal expansion.

In this chain, TRBV20-1 is recombined with TRBJ2-1, with the D segment identity uncertain. Sequencing was carried out using blood. This clonotype was sampled from a girl between 10 and 17 years old with multiple sclerosis. The DNA sequence reads TGCAGTGCTAGAGGGGCCAGTAGGGTCGCGAGTTACAATGAGCAGTTCTTC. This translates into CSARGASRVASYNEQFF.